This T cell receptor beta chain was found in a study of shared clonotypes between healthy human individuals. CD45RO negativity and positive selection for CCR7 defined naive CD8 cells, a population that excluded terminally differentiated effector memory CD45RA+ cells. It was 150 to 200 ng DNA, approximately 28,000 T cell genomes, that sorted-subset replicate PCRs used. Using immunoSEQ multiplex PCR, the repertoire was profiled, and TCRdb retains in-frame clones only, with some absent. The data hold a few million clones, with 90% to 95% observed a single time. V dropped 3 bases and J dropped 2 bases, with 17 bases sitting between them. This CDR3 contains 17 residues. Germline loops: CDR1 LNHNV, CDR2 YYDKDF (reference sequence).

The source of this sequence is a man aged 18-30 years in good health. Some clones in this sample may be carry-over from other donors' samples. The sequenced sample was naive CD8+ T cells from PBMCs. The V call is TRBV15, the J call TRBJ2-1; possible D gene TRBD2, 6 bases. This chain's CDR3 is CATSRKPLATTYNEQFF. The DNA of the CDR3 is TGTGCCACCAGCAGGAAACCGCTAGCGACCACCTACAATGAGCAGTTCTTC.